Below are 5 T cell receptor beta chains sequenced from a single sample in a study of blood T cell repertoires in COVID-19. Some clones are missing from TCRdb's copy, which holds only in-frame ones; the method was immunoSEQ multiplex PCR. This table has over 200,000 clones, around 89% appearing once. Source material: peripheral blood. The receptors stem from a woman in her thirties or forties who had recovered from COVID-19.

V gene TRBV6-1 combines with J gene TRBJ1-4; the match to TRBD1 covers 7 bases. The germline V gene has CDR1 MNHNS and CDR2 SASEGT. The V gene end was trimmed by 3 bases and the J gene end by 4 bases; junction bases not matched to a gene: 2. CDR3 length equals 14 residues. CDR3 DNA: TGTGCCAGCAGTGAGGACAGGATTAATGAAAAACTGTTTTTT. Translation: CASSEDRINEKLFF.

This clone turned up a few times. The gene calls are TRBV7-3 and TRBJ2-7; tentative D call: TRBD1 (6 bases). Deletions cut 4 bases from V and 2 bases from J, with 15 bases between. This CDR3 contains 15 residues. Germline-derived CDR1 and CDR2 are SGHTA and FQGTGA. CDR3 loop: CASSSGQTFPYEQYF. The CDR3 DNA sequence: TGTGCCAGCAGCTCCGGACAGACCTTCCCCTACGAGCAGTACTTC.

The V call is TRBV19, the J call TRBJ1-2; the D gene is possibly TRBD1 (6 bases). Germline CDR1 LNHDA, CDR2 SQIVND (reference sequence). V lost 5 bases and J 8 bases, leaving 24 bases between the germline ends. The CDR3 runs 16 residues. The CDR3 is CASSESPTEPQGGYTF. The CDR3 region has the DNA TGTGCCAGTAGTGAGTCCCCCACAGAACCCCAGGGGGGCTACACCTTC.

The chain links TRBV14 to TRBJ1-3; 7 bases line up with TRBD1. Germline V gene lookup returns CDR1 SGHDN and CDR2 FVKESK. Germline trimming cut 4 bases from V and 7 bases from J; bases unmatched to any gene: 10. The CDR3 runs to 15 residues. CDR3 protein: CASSPRQGVGNTIYF. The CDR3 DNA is TGTGCCAGCAGCCCCAGACAGGGTGTCGGGAACACCATATATTTT.

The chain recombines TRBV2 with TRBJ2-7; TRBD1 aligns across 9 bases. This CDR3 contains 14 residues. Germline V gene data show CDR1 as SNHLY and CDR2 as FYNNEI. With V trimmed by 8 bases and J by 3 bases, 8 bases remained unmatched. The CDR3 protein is CASHGGDRVYEQYF. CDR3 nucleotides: TGTGCCAGCCACGGTGGGGACAGGGTCTACGAGCAGTACTTC. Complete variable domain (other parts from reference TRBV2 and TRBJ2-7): EPEVTQTPSHQVTQMGQEVILRCVPISNHLYFYWYRQILGQKVEFLVSFYNNEISEKSEIFDDQFSVERPDGSNFTLKIRSTKLEDSAMYFCASHGGDRVYEQYFGPGTRLTVT.